This T cell receptor beta chain is from a study of Ad26.COV2.S vaccination and SARS-CoV-2 variants. At the level of the study: Ad26.COV2.S arm of COV1001 included the donor. Study observations and caveats: Overall T cell responses may have been underestimated by the analyses of TCR breadth and depth.

The V gene's germline CDR1 is MDHEN and CDR2 SYDVKM. The V end was cut by 5 bases, the J end by 7 bases, with 9 bases between. The CDR3 loop spans 13 amino acids. Notes on this clone: The antigen is not known.

Clones were read by immunoSEQ multiplex PCR, and TCRdb kept only the in-frame ones, dropping some. The sample includes roughly 380,000 clones, approximately 87% of them seen just once. Treatment noted: around 19 received Ad26.COV2.S at low or high dose, single or two shots; about five received placebo; per-sample allocation not given. Samples analyzed were those drawn on day 63 after the first vaccine or placebo injection. This rearrangement joins TRBV28 to TRBJ1-6; D gene uncertain. Source: peripheral blood, taken in a trial of Ad26.COV2.S vaccine versus placebo. The TCR was taken from a person aged 18-65 years who received the Ad26.COV2.S COVID-19 vaccine or a placebo. The CDR3 region is CASSPEVNSPLHF. CDR3 DNA: TGTGCCAGCAGTCCGGAAGTCAATTCACCCCTCCACTTT.